This T cell receptor beta chain came from a study of cytomegalovirus exposure and HLA in healthy donors (dated 2017 in TCRdb). Notes on the research overall: A later analysis indicated that the 90 to 150 validation repertoires were generated on the platform also employed for the approximately 690 repertoires of the first cohort. The study aimed to test whether cataloging public T cell receptors could reveal signatures of past pathogen exposure. In addition to the first cohort of around 670 subjects, a separate validation cohort of around 110 different subjects was used. The study combined high-throughput TCR immunosequencing, statistical association of individual TCRs with disease status, and machine learning to predict cytomegalovirus infection status.

Remarks on this clone: Its specific antigen is unknown. No much larger clonotype is one base removed from it; base qualities were not supplied.

Library preparation employed the immunoSEQ multiplex PCR assay. Turning to the authors' computational methods: A statistical classification framework was developed to diagnose cytomegalovirus status using the catalog of TCR beta chain sequences. TCRdb retrieved this table from immuneACCESS and kept in-frame rearrangements only. Not all clones are present; in checked studies, unresolved V genes account for under half, and no reason is known for the remainder. V and J calls plus clone size are reproduced from that table; the DNA served to infer D and trimming. The sample table holds roughly 140,000 clones, of which about 87% were seen once. Just under 9% of the sample belongs to the ten largest clones. On the study overall, not on this receptor specifically: In vitro tests confirmed that a few of the cytomegalovirus-associated TCR beta chains recognize cytomegalovirus antigens. A total of about 180 TCR beta chains were listed by the study as associated with cytomegalovirus. Most TCR sequences were seen in very few donors, while some public TCRs were found in many individuals. The classifier was reported to diagnose cytomegalovirus status with high specificity and sensitivity in both the original cohort and the validation cohort. Subsequent analysis determined that TCRs grouped into clusters in the first cohort also showed a tendency toward co-occurrence across the approximately 120 validation repertoires, and 94% of cluster scores exceeded 0. According to the authors, the approach could potentially be generalized to other disease states and immunological phenotypes. A later analysis lacked HLA typing for the validation cohort, so it scored co-occurrence in that cohort across all 120 or so repertoires.

The donors belonged to the validation cohort of around 130 subjects, which was separate from the roughly 700-subject first cohort. The receptor comes from a man between 18 and 29 years old in good health and CMV-seropositive. Sequencing input: PBMCs.

This receptor carries the CDR3 CASSLTGTGGRTEAFF. The nucleotide sequence reads TGTGCCAGCAGCTTAACCGGGACAGGGGGCCGCACTGAAGCTTTCTTT. The chain joins TRBV9 to TRBJ1-1; 12 central bases correspond to TRBD1. CDR1 SGDLS and CDR2 YYNGEE are derived from the germline V gene. The V end gives up 4 bases and the J end 4 bases, leaving 8 bases in the junction not matched to a gene. From its cysteine to its phenylalanine, the CDR3 spans 16 amino acids. Kept here is only the CDR3 DNA, which spans 48 bases and is read in frame from base 1.